The next 24 T cell receptor beta chains were all read from a single sample in a study of neurological immune-mediated disorders. MiXCR, run by TCRdb on the 5' RACE reads, gives a single entry per CDR3 protein. The data show 80,000 to 100,000 distinct CDR3 sequences, roughly 3.2% seen once. Sample: PBMCs. Receptors were obtained from a woman between 45 and 65 years old with multiple sclerosis.

This clonotype was observed at least ten times. The gene calls are TRBV5-6 and TRBJ2-1, with D possibly matching TRBD2 (6 bases). This CDR3 region has 13 residues. Germline loops: CDR1 SGHDT, CDR2 YYEEEE. V was shortened by 7 bases and J by 8 bases, with 16 bases between the two germline ends. In DNA form, the CDR3 reads TGTGCCAGCCTCCCTAGGGGAGGCTATGAGCAGTTCTTC. This gives the protein CASLPRGGYEQFF.

In this sample, this clonotype turned up many times. The chain combines TRBV6-5 with TRBJ1-1; TRBD1 is a possible D gene (6 bases). Germline CDR1 reads MNHEY; CDR2 reads SVGAGI. This CDR3 region has 17 residues. Trimming shortened V by 0 bases and J by 5 bases, and 19 bases separated the two germline ends. In DNA, the CDR3 is TGTGCCAGCAGTTACTCGATCCCGGCAGGGGTAGGAACTGAAGCTTTCTTT. This sequence encodes CASSYSIPAGVGTEAFF.

This clonotype showed up many times. V is TRBV6-5 and J is TRBJ2-3; TRBD2 aligns across 13 bases. Germline V gene lookup returns CDR1 MNHEY and CDR2 SVGAGI. The CDR3 contains 17 residues. Germline trimming cut 3 bases from V and 3 bases from J; bases unmatched to any gene: 6. CDR3 in DNA: TGTGCCAGCAGTTATGAGGGGACTAGCGGGGATACAGATACGCAGTATTTT. This gives the protein CASSYEGTSGDTDTQYF.

This clonotype occurred many times. V is TRBV3-1 and J is TRBJ1-4; 9 bases are a match to TRBD1. CDR3 length: 14 residues. J was trimmed by 8 bases and V by 5 bases; bases with no gene match: 6. The germline V gene has CDR1 LGHDT and CDR2 YNNKEL (reference sequence). Here the CDR3 DNA reads TGTGCCAGCAGCGCCACAGGGGGCCGGGAAAAACTGTTTTTT. This codes for CASSATGGREKLFF.

This clonotype has at least ten counts. The chain links TRBV10-3 to TRBJ2-7; 7 bases are shared with TRBD1. V gave up 6 bases and J gave up 1 base; unmatched junction bases: 9. Germline V lookup: CDR1 ENHRY, CDR2 SYGVKD. CDR3 size: 15 residues. As DNA, the CDR3 is TGTGCCATCAGCGTATCGACAGGGAGTTCCTACGAGCAGTACTTC. Protein sequence: CAISVSTGSSYEQYF.

This clonotype was seen ten or more times. The rearrangement uses TRBV11-2 and TRBJ1-6; D not certain. This CDR3 has 14 amino acids. Germline CDR1 and CDR2: SGHAT and FQNNGV. Between the trimmed V and J ends, which lost 8 bases and 1 base, there was a span of 9 bases. This chain's CDR3 is CASRGVSYNSPLHF. The CDR3 nucleotides are TGTGCCAGCCGGGGAGTTTCCTATAATTCACCCCTCCACTTT.

This clonotype has a count of ten or more. This chain links TRBV7-9 with TRBJ2-3; D unresolved. Germline lookup yields CDR1 SEHNR and CDR2 FQNEAQ (reference sequence). V lost 7 bases, J lost 6 bases, and 17 bases lay in between. This CDR3 spans 14 amino acids. CDR3 nucleotide sequence: TGTGCCAGCAAAGGACCCGCAAGGTTGGATACGCAGTATTTT. Its translation is CASKGPARLDTQYF. Using reference TRBV7-9 and TRBJ2-3 for the parts outside the CDR3, the full variable domain is DTGVSQNPRHKITKRGQNVTFRCDPISEHNRLYWYRQTLGQGPEFLTYFQNEAQLEKSRLLSDRFSAERPKGSFSTLEIQRTEQGDSAMYLCASKGPARLDTQYFGPGTRLTVL.

This clonotype appeared many times. The chain is built from TRBV6-2 or TRBV6-3 and TRBJ2-5; 12 bases match TRBD2. From germline, CDR1 is MNHEY and CDR2 SVGEGT. Germline trimming cut 4 bases from V and 5 bases from J; bases unmatched to any gene: 8. This CDR3 has 16 amino acids. Here the CDR3 reads CASSWKTSGGMETQYF. The CDR3 DNA is TGTGCCAGCAGTTGGAAGACTAGCGGGGGTATGGAGACCCAGTACTTC.

This clonotype was detected ten times or more. The J gene is TRBJ2-7, the V gene TRBV9, with D hard to call. V was trimmed by 0 bases and J by 1 base, leaving 11 bases between them. CDR3 size: 15 residues. The germline V gene encodes CDR1 SGDLS and CDR2 YYNGEE. CDR3: CASSVVPSPSYEQYF. Written as DNA, the CDR3 is TGTGCCAGCAGCGTAGTTCCAAGTCCGTCCTACGAGCAGTACTTC.

This clonotype was counted at least ten times. The V call is TRBV20-1, the J call TRBJ2-1, with D perhaps TRBD1 (6 bases). The V end was cut by 0 bases, the J end by 2 bases, with 14 bases between. The CDR3 runs to 16 residues. Per germline, CDR1 DFQATT and CDR2 SNEGSKA (reference sequence). The CDR3 loop reads CSARDHRTVPYNEQFF. CDR3 nucleotide sequence: TGCAGTGCTAGAGATCATCGGACAGTACCCTACAATGAGCAGTTCTTC.

Many counts were recorded for this clonotype. The chain is built from TRBV7-2 and TRBJ1-2; TRBD1 aligns across 7 bases. CDR3 length: 13 residues. Germline CDR1 is SGHTA and CDR2 is FQGNSA. V lost 7 bases, J lost 4 bases, and 6 bases stayed unmatched. CDR3 DNA sequence: TGTGCCAGCACCAGGGGGTCAGGCTATGGCTACACCTTC. Its protein is CASTRGSGYGYTF.

This clonotype was found a few times. The chain joins TRBV7-9 to TRBJ2-7, with D unresolved. The CDR3 runs to 14 residues. The V gene lost 5 bases and the J gene lost 4 bases, with 15 bases spanning the gap. CDR1 is SEHNR and CDR2 is FQNEAQ in the germline V gene (reference sequence). The CDR3 bases are TGTGCCAGCAGCCCACCGGCCCCGGAATACGAGCAGTACTTC. The encoded protein is CASSPPAPEYEQYF. Using reference TRBV7-9 and TRBJ2-7 for the parts outside the CDR3, the full variable domain is DTGVSQNPRHKITKRGQNVTFRCDPISEHNRLYWYRQTLGQGPEFLTYFQNEAQLEKSRLLSDRFSAERPKGSFSTLEIQRTEQGDSAMYLCASSPPAPEYEQYFGPGTRLTVT.

This clonotype was seen ten or more times. V is TRBV12-3 or TRBV12-4 and J is TRBJ2-6; weak D call: TRBD2 (6 bases). V was trimmed by 6 bases and J by 0 bases, leaving 12 bases between them. CDR3 length: 16 amino acids. CDR3 coding DNA: TGTGCCAGCAGATGGAGGGAAGGCTCTGGGGCCAACGTCCTGACTTTC. The encoded protein is CASRWREGSGANVLTF.

This clonotype has a count of ten or more. The rearrangement uses TRBV5-1 and TRBJ2-4, with a tentative D call TRBD1 (6 bases). Trimming cost V 1 base and J 1 base, with 6 bases left between them. The CDR3 consists of 14 residues. Germline CDR1 is SGHRS and CDR2 is YFSETQ. The CDR3 nucleotides read TGCGCCAGCAGCTTGACAGGGGCCAAAAACATTCAGTACTTC. Encoded protein: CASSLTGAKNIQYF.

This clonotype appeared many times. This chain joins TRBV7-2 and TRBJ1-6, with D possibly TRBD1 on 5 matching bases. V was cut by 4 bases and J by 6 bases, with 10 bases left in between. Germline V gene sequence: CDR1 SGHTA, CDR2 FQGNSA. CDR3 length equals 14 residues. CDR3 residues: CASSSTGANSPLHF. The CDR3, as DNA: TGTGCCAGCAGCTCCACAGGTGCTAATTCACCCCTCCACTTT.

This clonotype was counted at least ten times. This chain connects TRBV27 to TRBJ1-4, with D perhaps TRBD1 (5 bases). Germline loops: CDR1 MNHEY, CDR2 SMNVEV (reference sequence). The V and J ends lost 8 bases and 0 bases respectively, with 22 bases between them. The CDR3 covers 18 residues. Written as DNA, the CDR3 is TGTGCCAGCCGTGTCCGGAGGGGTGTGGGGTCAACTAATGAAAAACTGTTTTTT. It translates to CASRVRRGVGSTNEKLFF. The full variable domain, with the rest looked up from reference TRBV27 and TRBJ1-4, is EAQVTQNPRYLITVTGKKLTVTCSQNMNHEYMSWYRQDPGLGLRQIYYSMNVEVTDKGDVPEGYKVSRKEKRNFPLILESPSPNQTSLYFCASRVRRGVGSTNEKLFFGSGTQLSVL.

This clonotype occurred many times. The chain uses TRBV7-2 and TRBJ1-2; D uncertain. CDR1 and CDR2 from the germline V gene are SGHTA and FQGNSA. The CDR3 is 13 amino acids. The V gene lost 1 base and the J gene lost 5 bases, with 8 bases spanning the gap. CDR3 nucleotide sequence: TGTGCCAGCAGCTTAGGACGGGTTTATGGCTACACCTTC. Translation gives CASSLGRVYGYTF.

This clonotype was counted at least ten times. This rearrangement joins TRBV7-8 to TRBJ2-7; 9 nucleotides align to TRBD2. Looked up from germline, CDR1 is SGHVS and CDR2 is FQNEAQ. This CDR3 has 15 residues. With 4 bases clipped from V and 3 bases from J, the junction kept 7 bases outside the gene matches. The CDR3 here is CASSYNSGGNYEQYF. CDR3 nucleotides: TGTGCCAGCAGCTACAATAGCGGGGGTAACTACGAGCAGTACTTC.

At least ten counts were recorded for this clonotype. The chain has TRBV12-3 or TRBV12-4 and TRBJ2-2; TRBD1 might be the D (7 bases). Trimming removed 5 bases from V and 0 bases from J, with 10 bases in between. CDR3 length: 15 amino acids. CDR3 bases: TGTGCCAGCAGTGCGGGACAGACGAACACCGGGGAGCTGTTTTTT. Its protein product is CASSAGQTNTGELFF.

This clonotype was recorded many times. V and J are TRBV4-3 and TRBJ2-6; D is undetermined. The CDR3 covers 19 residues. The germline gives CDR1 LGHNA, CDR2 YSLEER. The ends were cut back, 0 bases at V and 0 bases at J, with 15 bases in the middle. CDR3 in DNA: TGCGCCAGCAGCCAAGATCTCAGTAGTGGGTACTCTGGGGCCAACGTCCTGACTTTC. Protein: CASSQDLSSGYSGANVLTF.

This clonotype was recorded at least ten times. The chain links TRBV5-1 to TRBJ2-1; D is ambiguous. The V gene lost 7 bases and the J gene lost 5 bases, with 16 bases spanning the gap. Germline CDR1 and CDR2: SGHRS and YFSETQ. The CDR3 runs to 14 residues. The CDR3 reads CASRGASEHNEQFF. CDR3 DNA sequence: TGCGCCAGCCGAGGCGCAAGCGAGCACAATGAGCAGTTCTTC. Full variable domain (remainder filled in from reference TRBV5-1 and TRBJ2-1): KAGVTQTPRYLIKTRGQQVTLSCSPISGHRSVSWYQQTPGQGLQFLFEYFSETQRNKGNFPGRFSGRQFSNSRSEMNVSTLELGDSALYLCASRGASEHNEQFFGPGTRLTVL.

The sample holds a few counts of this clonotype. The chain is built from TRBV14 and TRBJ1-2; D perhaps matches TRBD1 (6 bases). This CDR3 is built from 12 residues. Per germline, CDR1 SGHDN and CDR2 FVKESK. The germline V and J ends were trimmed by 3 bases and 10 bases, with 12 bases remaining between them. The CDR3 DNA reads as TGTGCCAGCAGCCAGGAGCGGGACAACTACACCTTC. It yields the protein CASSQERDNYTF.

This clonotype has at least ten counts. This chain links TRBV6-2 or TRBV6-3 with TRBJ2-3; weak D call: TRBD2 (5 bases). The germline V and J ends were trimmed by 0 bases and 5 bases, with 6 bases remaining between them. The CDR3 is 13 residues long. The V gene's germline CDR1 is MNHEY and CDR2 SVGEGT. The CDR3, as DNA: TGTGCCAGCAGTTACTCCCGGGGAGATACGCAGTATTTT. It specifies CASSYSRGDTQYF.

This chain links TRBV18 with TRBJ1-1, with a possible D match to TRBD1 (6 bases). The germline gives CDR1 KGHSH, CDR2 LQKENI. This CDR3 is 14 amino acids long. The V gene lost 6 bases and the J gene lost 1 base, with 12 bases spanning the gap. The CDR3 spells CASSPTGTNTEAFF. In nucleotides, the CDR3 is TGTGCCAGCTCCCCAACAGGGACGAACACTGAAGCTTTCTTT. Full variable domain (rest looked up from reference TRBV18 and TRBJ1-1): NAGVMQNPRHLVRRRGQEARLRCSPMKGHSHVYWYRQLPEEGLKFMVYLQKENIIDESGMPKERFSAEFPKEGPSILRIQQVVRGDSAAYFCASSPTGTNTEAFFGQGTRLTVV.